This passage covers 3 T cell receptor beta chains from one sample sequenced in a study of cytomegalovirus exposure and HLA in healthy donors. Sequenced by immunoSEQ multiplex PCR; TCRdb stores in-frame clones only, minus some. The table has around 150,000 clones, roughly 95% seen once. Source material: PBMCs. Source of these receptors: a woman under 30 in good health and CMV-seronegative.

V and J are TRBV4-2 and TRBJ2-3; the D gene is possibly TRBD1 (6 bases). The germline V gene has CDR1 LGHNA and CDR2 YNFKEQ. The V end lost 4 bases, the J end lost 2 bases, and 16 bases lay between the germline ends. This CDR3 is built from 16 residues. CDR3: CASSPPRQANTDTQYF. CDR3 DNA sequence: TGTGCCAGCAGCCCACCACGACAGGCAAACACAGATACGCAGTATTTT.

This chain uses TRBV11-2 with TRBJ1-6, with TRBD1 identical over 7 bases. V trimming: 4 bases; J trimming: 5 bases; junction bases outside the gene matches: 11. The CDR3 extends over 17 amino acids. Germline values: CDR1 SGHAT, CDR2 FQNNGV. CDR3 sequence: CASSSLKGGSHNSPLHF. In DNA form, the CDR3 reads TGTGCCAGCAGCTCCTTGAAAGGGGGCAGTCATAATTCACCCCTCCACTTT.

The table lists this clone with a few counts. The rearrangement links TRBV6-1 to TRBJ2-3, with 7 nucleotides matching TRBD1. The V gene end was trimmed by 4 bases and the J gene end by 0 bases; junction bases not matched to a gene: 4. CDR1 MNHNS and CDR2 SASEGT come from the germline V gene. The CDR3 extends over 15 amino acids. The CDR3 coding sequence is TGTGCCAGCAGTGGACAGGGATTAAGCACAGATACGCAGTATTTT. Encoded protein: CASSGQGLSTDTQYF.